This entry concerns a single T cell receptor beta chain. Looked up from germline, CDR1 is SGDLS and CDR2 is YYNGEE. This CDR3 spans 14 amino acids. The V end was cut by 0 bases, the J end by 2 bases, with 6 bases between. This entry is derived from a study of blood T cell repertoires in COVID-19. Profiling relied on immunoSEQ multiplex PCR, and the TCRdb table lists in-frame clones only, not all of them. The table includes around 380,000 clones, 70% to 90% detected once. This TCR came from a man aged 25-45 years who had recovered from COVID-19. Sequencing was carried out using PBMCs or T cells enriched from blood (not recorded which). The chain carries TRBV9 and TRBJ2-1, with unresolved D. CDR3 in amino acids: CASSVGPAYNEQFF. The DNA for the CDR3 is TGTGCCAGCAGCGTAGGTCCTGCCTACAATGAGCAGTTCTTC.